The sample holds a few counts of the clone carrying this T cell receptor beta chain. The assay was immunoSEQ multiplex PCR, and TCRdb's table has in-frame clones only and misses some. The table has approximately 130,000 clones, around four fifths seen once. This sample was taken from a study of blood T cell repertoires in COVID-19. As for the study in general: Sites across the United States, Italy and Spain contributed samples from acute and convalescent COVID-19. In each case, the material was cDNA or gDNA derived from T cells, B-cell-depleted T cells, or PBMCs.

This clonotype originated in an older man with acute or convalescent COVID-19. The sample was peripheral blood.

In DNA form, the CDR3 reads TGTGCATCAAGGGTAGGGGACATTCAGTACTTC. Translated, it gives CASRVGDIQYF. The chain uses TRBV12-3 or TRBV12-4 and TRBJ2-4, with TRBD1 as a possible D gene (5 bases). The CDR3 is made up of 11 amino acids.